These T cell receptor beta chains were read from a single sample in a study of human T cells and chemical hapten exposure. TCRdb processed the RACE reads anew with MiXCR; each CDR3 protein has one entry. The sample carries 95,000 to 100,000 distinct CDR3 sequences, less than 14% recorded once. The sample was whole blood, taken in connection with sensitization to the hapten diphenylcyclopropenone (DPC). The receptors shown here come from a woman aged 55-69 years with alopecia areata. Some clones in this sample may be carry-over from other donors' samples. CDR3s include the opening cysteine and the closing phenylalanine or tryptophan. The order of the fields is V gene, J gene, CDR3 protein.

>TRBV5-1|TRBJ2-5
CASSLGSAGHETQYF
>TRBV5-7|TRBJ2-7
CASSPRAGWNTYEQYF
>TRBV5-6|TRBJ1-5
CASSFGRGGTSNQPQHF
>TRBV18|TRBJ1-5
CASSSPRLGPQHF
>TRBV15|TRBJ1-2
CATSREGSGGFDGYTF
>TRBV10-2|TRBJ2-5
CASRDTRGGWETQYF
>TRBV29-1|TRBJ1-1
CSVDGGNTEAFF
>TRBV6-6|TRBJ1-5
CASSYGGRSSNQPQHF
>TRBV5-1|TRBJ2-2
CASSFRGRGTGELFF
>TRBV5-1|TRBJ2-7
CASSLSGQETYEQYF
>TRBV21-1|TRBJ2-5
CASSKVRTKQETQYF
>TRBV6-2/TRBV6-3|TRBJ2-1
CASSPPPGTRWDISSYNEQFF
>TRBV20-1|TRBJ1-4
CSAEDRVGSKLFF
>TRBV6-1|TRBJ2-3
CASSEAGQGTQYF
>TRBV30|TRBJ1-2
CAWSVSYGYTF
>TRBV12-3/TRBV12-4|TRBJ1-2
CASSFGTGFSDYGYTF
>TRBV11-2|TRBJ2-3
CASSLQGRTDTQYF